These 17 T cell receptor beta chains were sequenced from one sample in a study of T cells after yellow fever vaccination. TCRdb called the 5' RACE reads again in MiXCR, with one record for every CDR3 protein. Of 120,000 or so distinct CDR3 sequences listed, about 7% were seen once; the top ten hold over 2.5%. The sample here was CD4+ T cells sorted from PBMCs, taken 45 days after the first yellow fever vaccination. The origin of the receptors is a man between 18 and 35 years old who received the YFV17D yellow fever vaccine.

At least ten counts were recorded for this clonotype. The chain has TRBV24-1 and TRBJ2-1; perhaps TRBD2 as D (6 bases). The V gene lost 1 base and the J gene lost 1 base, with 13 bases spanning the gap. Germline V gene sequence: CDR1 KGHDR, CDR2 SFDVKD. This CDR3 spans 17 amino acids. The CDR3 reads CATSDFRGSGSYNEQFF. The CDR3 DNA sequence: TGTGCCACCAGTGATTTCCGGGGGTCTGGGTCCTACAATGAGCAGTTCTTC.

This clonotype was recorded at least ten times. The chain employs TRBV7-8 and TRBJ1-4; D gene uncertain. Trimming pared 1 base from V and 8 bases from J, leaving 8 bases between. The CDR3 runs 13 residues. The germline gives CDR1 SGHVS, CDR2 FQNEAQ. CDR3 DNA: TGTGCCAGCAGCTTAGAAGTACAGGAAAAACTGTTTTTT. It specifies CASSLEVQEKLFF.

V is TRBV5-1 and J is TRBJ2-7, with D perhaps TRBD1 (5 bases). The V gene lost 4 bases and the J gene lost 3 bases, with 17 bases spanning the gap. Germline V CDR1 and CDR2: SGHRS, YFSETQ. The CDR3 loop spans 15 amino acids. The CDR3 sequence is CASSPGSSLLYEQYF. The CDR3 coding sequence is TGCGCCAGCAGCCCAGGGTCCTCTCTCCTCTACGAGCAGTACTTC.

This clonotype was found many times. This rearrangement joins TRBV7-6 to TRBJ2-7; TRBD1 is a possible D gene (6 bases). The germline V gene has CDR1 SGHVS and CDR2 FNYEAQ. Trimming removed 5 bases from V and 3 bases from J, with 14 bases in between. This CDR3 region has 14 residues. The CDR3 DNA is TGTGCCAGCAGCCCACAGGGAGCCCTCTACGAGCAGTACTTC. Its translation: CASSPQGALYEQYF.

This clonotype appeared many times. The V gene is TRBV20-1, the J gene TRBJ1-6; D remains ambiguous. V was trimmed by 2 bases and J by 10 bases, leaving 12 bases between them. CDR3 size: 13 residues. Germline-derived CDR1 and CDR2 are DFQATT and SNEGSKA (reference sequence). The chain's CDR3 is CSARSPPGSPLHF. The CDR3 coding sequence is TGCAGTGCTAGATCTCCGCCGGGCTCACCCCTCCACTTT.

The rearrangement links TRBV24-1 to TRBJ2-2, with D possibly TRBD2 on 6 matching bases. V was clipped by 4 bases and J by 2 bases, with 7 bases between them. In germline, CDR1 is KGHDR, CDR2 SFDVKD. CDR3 length: 14 residues. The CDR3 loop is CATSDGGNTGELFF. The CDR3 DNA follows: TGTGCCACCAGTGACGGGGGAAACACCGGGGAGCTGTTTTTT.

The table lists this clonotype with many counts. V is TRBV9 and J is TRBJ2-5, with 8 bases that match TRBD2. The CDR3 runs 14 residues. J was trimmed by 5 bases and V by 4 bases; bases with no gene match: 7. CDR1 is SGDLS, CDR2 YYNGEE, per germline. The CDR3 loop is CASSPMGGGETQYF. As DNA, the CDR3 is TGTGCCAGCAGCCCGATGGGCGGGGGGGAGACCCAGTACTTC.

This clonotype was detected many times. The chain has TRBV12-3 or TRBV12-4 and TRBJ2-3; D possibly corresponds to TRBD1 (5 bases). Trimming shortened V by 3 bases and J by 9 bases, and 10 bases separated the two germline ends. This CDR3 has 12 residues. This chain's CDR3 is CASSLAPGTQYF. CDR3 DNA sequence: TGTGCCAGCAGTTTGGCCCCAGGGACGCAGTATTTT.

The table lists this clonotype with a few counts. The CDR3 bases are TGTGCCAGCAGCTATTCCGGGACAGGGGCCTATTCACCCCTCCACTTT. It encodes CASSYSGTGAYSPLHF. The chain combines TRBV5-5 with TRBJ1-6; TRBD1 aligns across 10 bases. This CDR3 is built from 16 residues. Germline V gene sequence: CDR1 SGHKS, CDR2 YYEKEE (reference sequence). V gave up 3 bases and J gave up 8 bases; unmatched junction bases: 8.

This clonotype has ten or more counts. CDR3: CASRIPGLTEAFF. The CDR3 DNA is TGTGCCAGTAGAATCCCAGGGCTCACTGAAGCTTTCTTT. V and J are TRBV19 and TRBJ1-1; possibly TRBD1 for D (5 bases). The CDR3 length is 13 residues. V was clipped by 6 bases and J by 4 bases, with 12 bases between them. In germline, CDR1 is LNHDA, CDR2 SQIVND (reference sequence).

This clonotype was detected ten times or more. This rearrangement joins TRBV6-6 to TRBJ2-3, with a tentative D call TRBD2 (6 bases). The V gene lost 4 bases and the J gene lost 1 base, with 6 bases spanning the gap. The length of the CDR3 is 13 residues. Germline-derived CDR1 and CDR2 are MNHNY and SVGAGI (reference sequence). The CDR3 region is CASSWGGTDTQYF. CDR3 DNA: TGTGCCAGCAGTTGGGGGGGCACAGATACGCAGTATTTT.

The table lists this clonotype with many counts. V is TRBV6-5 and J is TRBJ1-6, with D unclear. Trimming shortened V by 6 bases and J by 2 bases, and 11 bases separated the two germline ends. From germline, CDR1 is MNHEY and CDR2 SVGAGI. This CDR3 region has 15 residues. In DNA form, the CDR3 reads TGTGCCAGCAGACCCGCAGGAGCCTATAATTCACCCCTCCACTTT. Encoded protein: CASRPAGAYNSPLHF.

This clonotype was seen many times. This chain connects TRBV15 to TRBJ1-4; TRBD1 agrees at 9 bases. This CDR3 has 16 residues. The germline gives CDR1 LNHNV, CDR2 YYDKDF (reference sequence). With 1 base clipped from V and 7 bases from J, the junction kept 7 bases outside the gene matches. The DNA of the CDR3 is TGTGCCACCAGCAGAGCCCTGGGACAGGGAGTTGAAAAACTGTTTTTT. Its translation is CATSRALGQGVEKLFF.

The sample holds many counts of this clonotype. The chain is built from TRBV11-2 and TRBJ2-3; 9 bases agree with TRBD2. This CDR3 spans 13 amino acids. CDR1 is SGHAT and CDR2 is FQNNGV in the germline V gene. Trimming at V came to 8 bases and at J to 5 bases, leaving 5 bases not matched to a gene. The CDR3 loop is CASAGGLKDTQYF. CDR3 nucleotide sequence: TGTGCCAGCGCGGGGGGGCTTAAAGATACGCAGTATTTT.

In this sample, this clonotype turned up many times. This chain uses TRBV12-3 or TRBV12-4 with TRBJ1-5; D perhaps matches TRBD1 (5 bases). CDR3 size: 13 residues. Trimming stripped 4 bases from V and 7 bases from J, with 11 bases between. CDR3 sequence reads: CASSSSGAQPQHF. The CDR3 region has the DNA TGTGCCAGCAGTTCGAGCGGGGCCCAGCCCCAGCATTTT.

A note on this clonotype: A much larger clone lies a single base off, so this may be a read error. V is TRBV29-1 and J is TRBJ1-1; maybe TRBD1 (6 bases). CDR1 SQVTM and CDR2 ANQGSEA come from the germline V gene. V shed 4 bases and J shed 1 base, with 13 bases lying between them. CDR3 length: 14 amino acids. The CDR3, as DNA: TGCAGCGTTGCCTTGAGAGGGGGGAACACTGAAGCTTTCTTT. Amino acid sequence: CSVALRGGNTEAFF.

This chain uses TRBV5-6 with TRBJ2-7; D is possibly TRBD2 (5 bases). Deletions cut 1 base from V and 1 base from J, with 9 bases between. CDR3 size: 14 residues. Per the germline V gene, CDR1 is SGHDT and CDR2 is YYEEEE. The CDR3 reads CASSLISASYEQYF. In DNA form, the CDR3 reads TGTGCCAGCAGCTTGATTAGCGCATCCTACGAGCAGTACTTC.